This TCR beta chain was identified during a study of T-cell memory formation after mild COVID-19 (dated by TCRdb to the early 2020s). Context from the whole study: Most TCR sequence clusters were specific to one of the two donors. In a couple of donors, T-cell clones that expanded and contracted after mild COVID-19 were followed by sequencing TCRalpha and TCRbeta repertoires longitudinally. The cohort comprised two young, previously healthy adult volunteers, one female and one male.

Study-wide conclusions, independent of this receptor: Some responding clones were detected in pre-infection memory, suggesting pre-existing cross-reactive memory T cells joined the SARS-CoV-2 response. Contracting CD4+ clones were located mainly in the CM and EM memory subsets, whereas CD8+ clones were found to be enriched in EMRA. The study covered only two mild cases, and larger cohorts including severe cases with pre-infection samples were considered necessary. SARS-CoV-2 specificity of the second-wave clones peaking on day 37 was not confirmed. From day 15 to 85, contracting clones showed balanced CD4/CD8 phenotypes, whereas a second wave of clones that expanded from day 15 to 37 leaned towards CD4+.

The CDR3 covers 14 residues, taking in both the cysteine and the phenylalanine. This entry keeps only the CDR3 DNA: 42 bases, framed from base 1. The CDR1 and CDR2 encoded by the germline V gene (reference sequence) are SSHAT and FNYEAQ. The V and J ends are trimmed by 3 bases and 2 bases, leaving 10 bases between them. The data were produced on an Illumina NovaSeq 6000. Using 5'RACE with constant-segment primers, TCRalpha and TCRbeta cDNA libraries were constructed, with sample barcodes and unique molecular identifiers added in the process. RNA was extracted from every sample with Trizol reagent. Amplification of the libraries took two PCR steps, and the second step added a second sample barcode plus Illumina TruSeq adapters. The libraries were sequenced on an Illumina NovaSeq using 2 x 150 bp paired-end reads. Per the authors' processing: The reads were demultiplexed and collapsed into UMI-guided consensus sequences using migec v1.2.7. Using mixcr v2.1.11, the UMI consensuses were aligned to TRA and TRB V and J templates and assembled into clonotypes. A clonotype was counted as expanded or contracted only if both edgeR and NoisET called the change significant, with noise models trained on biological replicates. edgeR calls used a false discovery rate-adjusted p below 0.01 and a log2 fold-change threshold of 1. As an exploratory analysis of dynamics, PCA with hierarchical clustering was applied to max-normalized trajectories of the 1000 most abundant clonotypes. Separately sequenced CD4+ and CD8+ repertoires were used to assign a CD4 or CD8 phenotype to each responding clone. TCRdb reprocessing: public reads trimmed at Q25 with fastp, clones called with MiXCR, in-frame beta chains kept. Rows are combined by CDR3 protein, so each entry shows the most common genes and DNA. It is TCRdb's table, rather than the study itself, that gives the V and J calls and clone size. Counted in this sample were 250,000 to 350,000 distinct CDR3 sequences; 19% of them appeared once. The ten largest clones add up to under 25% of the sample.

Regarding this clonotype: The antigen this receptor binds is unknown. No base-level quality is on record; no much larger clone is a single base apart.

Ficoll-Paque density gradient centrifugation was the method used to isolate PBMCs. This TCR was sampled from a man between 18 and 29 years old who had mild COVID-19 (a few samples of this study predate the infection). The sample titles of this study are shuffled in the database, so cell type and time point are left out; the donor was told from shared clones. What was sequenced was PBMCs or a T cell subset sorted from them (not recorded which). Here the chain combines TRBV7-7 and TRBJ2-5; D gene: possibly TRBD2, on 5 matching bases. The CDR3 reads CASSLAGKQETQYF. The DNA sequence is TGTGCCAGCAGCTTGGCGGGCAAGCAAGAGACCCAGTACTTC.